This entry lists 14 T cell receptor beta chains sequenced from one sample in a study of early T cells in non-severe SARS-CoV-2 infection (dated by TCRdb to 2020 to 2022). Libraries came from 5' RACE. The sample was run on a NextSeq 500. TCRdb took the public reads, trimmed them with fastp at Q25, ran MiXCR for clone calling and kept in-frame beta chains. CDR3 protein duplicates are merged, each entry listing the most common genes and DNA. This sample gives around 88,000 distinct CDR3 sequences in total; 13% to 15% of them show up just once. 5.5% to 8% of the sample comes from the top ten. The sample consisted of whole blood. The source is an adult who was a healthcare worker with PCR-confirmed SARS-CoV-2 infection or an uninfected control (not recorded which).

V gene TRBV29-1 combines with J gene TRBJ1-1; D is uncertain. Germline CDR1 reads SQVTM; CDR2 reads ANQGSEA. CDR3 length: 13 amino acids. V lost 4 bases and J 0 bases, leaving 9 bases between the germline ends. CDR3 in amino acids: CSVAGALNTEAFF. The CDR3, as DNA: TGCAGCGTTGCAGGCGCCTTGAACACTGAAGCTTTCTTT.

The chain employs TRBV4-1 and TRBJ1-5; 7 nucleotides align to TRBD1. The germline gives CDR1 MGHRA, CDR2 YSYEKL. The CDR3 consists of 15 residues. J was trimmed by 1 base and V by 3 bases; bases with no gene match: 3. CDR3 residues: CASSQTGFSNQPQHF. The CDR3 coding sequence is TGCGCCAGCAGCCAGACAGGGTTCAGCAATCAGCCCCAGCATTTT.

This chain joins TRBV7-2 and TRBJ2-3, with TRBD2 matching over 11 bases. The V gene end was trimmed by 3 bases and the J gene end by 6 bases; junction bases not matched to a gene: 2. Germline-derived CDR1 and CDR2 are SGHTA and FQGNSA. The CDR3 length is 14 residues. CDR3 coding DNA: TGTGCCAGCAGCTTTCCTAGCGGGAGGGATACGCAGTATTTT. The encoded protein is CASSFPSGRDTQYF.

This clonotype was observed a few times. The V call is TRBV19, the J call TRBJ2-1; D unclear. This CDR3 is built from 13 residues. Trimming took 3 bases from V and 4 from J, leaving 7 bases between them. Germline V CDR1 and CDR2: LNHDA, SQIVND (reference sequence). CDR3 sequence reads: CASSIPPYNEQFF. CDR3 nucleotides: TGTGCCAGTAGTATCCCCCCTTACAATGAGCAGTTCTTC.

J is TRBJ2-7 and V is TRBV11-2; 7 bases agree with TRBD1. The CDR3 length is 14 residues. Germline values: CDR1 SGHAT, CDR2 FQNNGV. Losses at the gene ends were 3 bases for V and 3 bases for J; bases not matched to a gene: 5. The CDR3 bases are TGTGCCAGCAGCTTGAACTCAGGGGGCTACGAGCAGTACTTC. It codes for CASSLNSGGYEQYF.

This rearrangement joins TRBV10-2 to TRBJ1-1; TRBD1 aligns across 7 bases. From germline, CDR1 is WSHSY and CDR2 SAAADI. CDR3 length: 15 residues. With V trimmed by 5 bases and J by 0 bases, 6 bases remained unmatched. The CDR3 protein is CASSWTGDMNTEAFF. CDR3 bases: TGCGCCAGCAGTTGGACAGGCGACATGAACACTGAAGCTTTCTTT.

CDR3 nucleotides: TGTGCCAGCAGGCCGGGACATGGTAACACTGAAGCTTTCTTT. It codes for CASRPGHGNTEAFF. V is TRBV28 and J is TRBJ1-1; weak D call: TRBD1 (6 bases). V gave up 6 bases and J gave up 2 bases, with 13 bases separating them. Germline V CDR1 and CDR2: MDHEN, SYDVKM. The CDR3 has 14 amino acids.

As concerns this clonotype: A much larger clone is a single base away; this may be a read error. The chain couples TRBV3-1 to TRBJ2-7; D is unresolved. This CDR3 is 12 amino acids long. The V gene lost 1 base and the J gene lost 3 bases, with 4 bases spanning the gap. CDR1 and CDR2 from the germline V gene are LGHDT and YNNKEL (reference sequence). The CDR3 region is CASSQGGYEQYF. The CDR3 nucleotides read TGTGCCAGCAGCCAAGGGGGCTACGAGCAGTACTTC.

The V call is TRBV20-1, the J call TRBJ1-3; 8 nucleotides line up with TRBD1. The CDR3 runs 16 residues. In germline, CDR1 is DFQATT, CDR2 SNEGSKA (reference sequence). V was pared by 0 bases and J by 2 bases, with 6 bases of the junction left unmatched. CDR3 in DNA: TGCAGTGCTAGAGATGGCAGGGGGCACCCTGGAAACACCATATATTTT. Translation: CSARDGRGHPGNTIYF.

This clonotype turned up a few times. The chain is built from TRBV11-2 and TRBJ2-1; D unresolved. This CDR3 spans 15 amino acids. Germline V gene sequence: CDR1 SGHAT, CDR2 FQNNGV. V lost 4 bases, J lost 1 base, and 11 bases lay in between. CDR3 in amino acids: CASSSHATSYNEQFF. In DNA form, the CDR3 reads TGTGCCAGCAGCTCCCACGCGACTTCCTACAATGAGCAGTTCTTC.

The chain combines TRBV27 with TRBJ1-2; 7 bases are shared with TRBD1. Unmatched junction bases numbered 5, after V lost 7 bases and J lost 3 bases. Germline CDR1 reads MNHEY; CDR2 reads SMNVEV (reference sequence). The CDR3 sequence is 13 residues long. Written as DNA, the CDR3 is TGTGCCAGCACTACCGGGACAGACTATGGCTACACCTTC. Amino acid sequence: CASTTGTDYGYTF.

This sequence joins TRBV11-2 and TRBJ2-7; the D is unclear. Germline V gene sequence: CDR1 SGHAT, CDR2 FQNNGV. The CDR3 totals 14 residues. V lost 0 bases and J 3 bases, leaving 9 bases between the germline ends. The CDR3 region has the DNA TGTGCCAGCAGCTTAGATCCCCAGGTCTACGAGCAGTACTTC. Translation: CASSLDPQVYEQYF.

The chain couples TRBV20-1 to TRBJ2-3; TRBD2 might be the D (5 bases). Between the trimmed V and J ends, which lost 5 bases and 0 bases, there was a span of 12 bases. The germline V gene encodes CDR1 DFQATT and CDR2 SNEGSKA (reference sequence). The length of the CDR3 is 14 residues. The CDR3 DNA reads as TGCAGTGCTCTGGGCGGGCTTAGCACAGATACGCAGTATTTT. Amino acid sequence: CSALGGLSTDTQYF.

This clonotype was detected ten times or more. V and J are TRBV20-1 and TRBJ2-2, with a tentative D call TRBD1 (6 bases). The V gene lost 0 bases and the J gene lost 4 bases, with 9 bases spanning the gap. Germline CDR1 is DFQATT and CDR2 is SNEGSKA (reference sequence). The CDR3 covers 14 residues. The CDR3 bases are TGCAGTGCTAGAGACAGGGGAACCACCGGGGAGCTGTTTTTT. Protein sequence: CSARDRGTTGELFF.